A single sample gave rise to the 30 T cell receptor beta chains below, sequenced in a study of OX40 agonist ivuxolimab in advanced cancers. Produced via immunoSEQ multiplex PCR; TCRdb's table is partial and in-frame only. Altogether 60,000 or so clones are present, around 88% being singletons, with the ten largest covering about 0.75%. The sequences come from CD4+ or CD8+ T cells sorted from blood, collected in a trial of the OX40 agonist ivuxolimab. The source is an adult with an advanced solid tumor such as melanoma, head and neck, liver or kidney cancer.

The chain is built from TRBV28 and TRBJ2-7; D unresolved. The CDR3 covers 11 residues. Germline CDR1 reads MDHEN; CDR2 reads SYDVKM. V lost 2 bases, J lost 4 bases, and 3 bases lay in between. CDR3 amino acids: CASSLTYEQYF. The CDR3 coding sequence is TGTGCCAGCAGTTTAACGTACGAGCAGTACTTC.

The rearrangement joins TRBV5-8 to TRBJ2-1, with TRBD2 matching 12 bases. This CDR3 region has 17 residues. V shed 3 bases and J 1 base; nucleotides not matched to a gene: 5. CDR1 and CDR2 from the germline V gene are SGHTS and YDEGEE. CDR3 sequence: CASSSRTSGVSYNEQFF. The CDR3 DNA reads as TGTGCCAGCAGCTCGAGGACTAGCGGGGTATCCTACAATGAGCAGTTCTTC.

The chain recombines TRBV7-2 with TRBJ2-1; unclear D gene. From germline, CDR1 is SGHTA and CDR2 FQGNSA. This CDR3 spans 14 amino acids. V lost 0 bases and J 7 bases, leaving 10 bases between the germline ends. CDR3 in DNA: TGTGCCAGCAGCTTAGCGGGGTTTTGGAATGAGCAGTTCTTC. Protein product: CASSLAGFWNEQFF.

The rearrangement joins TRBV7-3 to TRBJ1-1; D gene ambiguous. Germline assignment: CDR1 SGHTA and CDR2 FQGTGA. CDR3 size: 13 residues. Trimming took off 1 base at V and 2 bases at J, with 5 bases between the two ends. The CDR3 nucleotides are TGTGCCAGCAGCTTAAATGGTAACACTGAAGCTTTCTTT. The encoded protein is CASSLNGNTEAFF.

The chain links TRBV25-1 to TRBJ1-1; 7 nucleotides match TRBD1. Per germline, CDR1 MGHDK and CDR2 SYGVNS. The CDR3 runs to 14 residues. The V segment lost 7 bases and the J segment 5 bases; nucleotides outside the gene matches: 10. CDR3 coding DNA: TGTGCCAGCACCCCAAACAGGGGACGGACTGAAGCTTTCTTT. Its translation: CASTPNRGRTEAFF.

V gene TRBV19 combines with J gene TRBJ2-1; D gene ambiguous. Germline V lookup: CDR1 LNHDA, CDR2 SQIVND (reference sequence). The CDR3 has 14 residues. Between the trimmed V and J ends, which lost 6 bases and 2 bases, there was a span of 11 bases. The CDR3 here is CASRQELAYNEQFF. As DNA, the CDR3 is TGTGCCAGTAGGCAGGAGCTAGCCTACAATGAGCAGTTCTTC.

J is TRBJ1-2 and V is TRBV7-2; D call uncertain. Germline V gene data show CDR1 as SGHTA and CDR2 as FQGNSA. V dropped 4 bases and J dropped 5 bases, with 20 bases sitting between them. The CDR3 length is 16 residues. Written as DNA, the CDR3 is TGTGCCAGCAGCTCACGGGGTCAGGACTCCTTATATGGCTACACCTTC. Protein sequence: CASSSRGQDSLYGYTF.

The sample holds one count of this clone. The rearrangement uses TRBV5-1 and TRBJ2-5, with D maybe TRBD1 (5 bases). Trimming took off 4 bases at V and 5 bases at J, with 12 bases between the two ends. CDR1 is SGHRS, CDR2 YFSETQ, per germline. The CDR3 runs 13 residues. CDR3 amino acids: CASSTRARETQYF. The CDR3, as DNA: TGCGCCAGCAGCACCAGGGCTAGGGAGACCCAGTACTTC.

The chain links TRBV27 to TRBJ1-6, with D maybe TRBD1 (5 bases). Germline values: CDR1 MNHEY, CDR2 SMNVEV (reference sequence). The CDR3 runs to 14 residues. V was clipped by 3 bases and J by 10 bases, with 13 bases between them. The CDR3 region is CASSLVLRGSPLHF. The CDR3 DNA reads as TGTGCCAGCAGTTTGGTTCTGAGGGGATCACCCCTCCACTTT.

CDR3: CASSLFRGIKYNEQFF. The CDR3, as DNA: TGTGCCAGCAGCTTGTTTCGGGGGATAAAATACAATGAGCAGTTCTTC. This chain uses TRBV5-4 with TRBJ2-1, with TRBD2 as a possible D gene (6 bases). The ends were cut back, 1 base at V and 4 bases at J, with 15 bases in the middle. This CDR3 is 16 amino acids long. Germline assignment: CDR1 SGHNT and CDR2 YYREEE (reference sequence). Supplemented by reference TRBV5-4 and TRBJ2-1, the full variable domain reads ETGVTQSPTHLIKTRGQQVTLRCSSQSGHNTVSWYQQALGQGPQFIFQYYREEENGRGNFPPRFSGLQFPNYSSELNVNALELDDSALYLCASSLFRGIKYNEQFFGPGTRLTVL.

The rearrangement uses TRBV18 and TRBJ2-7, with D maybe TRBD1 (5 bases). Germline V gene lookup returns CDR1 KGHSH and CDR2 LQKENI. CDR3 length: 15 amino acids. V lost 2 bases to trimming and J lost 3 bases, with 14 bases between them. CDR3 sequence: CASSPGSGKNYEQYF. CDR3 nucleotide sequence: TGTGCCAGCTCACCAGGTTCAGGGAAAAACTACGAGCAGTACTTC.

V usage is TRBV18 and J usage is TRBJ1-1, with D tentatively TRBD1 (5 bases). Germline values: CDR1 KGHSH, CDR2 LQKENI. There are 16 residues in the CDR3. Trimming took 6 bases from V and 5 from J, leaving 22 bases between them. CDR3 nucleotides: TGTGCCAGCTCCAAAGGGCAGGGCGCCGTATCAACTGAAGCTTTCTTT. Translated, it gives CASSKGQGAVSTEAFF.

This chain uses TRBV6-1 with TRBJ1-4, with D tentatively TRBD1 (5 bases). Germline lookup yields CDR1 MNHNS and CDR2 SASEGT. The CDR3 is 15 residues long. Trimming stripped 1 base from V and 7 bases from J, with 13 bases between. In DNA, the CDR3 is TGTGCCAGCAGTGAAGAGGGCGCAGGGCGTGAAAAACTGTTTTTT. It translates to CASSEEGAGREKLFF.

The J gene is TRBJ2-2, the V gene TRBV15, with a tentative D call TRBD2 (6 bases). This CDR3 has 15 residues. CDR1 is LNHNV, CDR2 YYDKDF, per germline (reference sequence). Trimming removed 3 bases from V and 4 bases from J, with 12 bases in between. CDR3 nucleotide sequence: TGTGCCACCAGCAGCGGGCCGGGGGTCACCGGGGAGCTGTTTTTT. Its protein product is CATSSGPGVTGELFF.

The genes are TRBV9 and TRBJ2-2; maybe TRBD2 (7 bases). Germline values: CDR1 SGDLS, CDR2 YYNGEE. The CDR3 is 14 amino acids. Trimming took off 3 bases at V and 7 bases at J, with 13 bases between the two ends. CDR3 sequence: CASSARGAVGELFF. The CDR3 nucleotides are TGTGCCAGCAGCGCCCGGGGGGCGGTCGGGGAGCTGTTTTTT. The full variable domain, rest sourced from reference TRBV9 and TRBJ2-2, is DSGVTQTPKHLITATGQRVTLRCSPRSGDLSVYWYQQSLDQGLQFLIQYYNGEERAKGNILERFSAQQFPDLHSELNLSSLELGDSALYFCASSARGAVGELFFGEGSRLTVL.

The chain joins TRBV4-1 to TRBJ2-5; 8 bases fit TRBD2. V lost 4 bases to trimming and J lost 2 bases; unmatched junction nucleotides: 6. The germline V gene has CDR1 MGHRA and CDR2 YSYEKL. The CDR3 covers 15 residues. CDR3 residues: CASSRERGSQETQYF. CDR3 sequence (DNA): TGCGCCAGCAGCCGAGAGCGGGGGAGTCAAGAGACCCAGTACTTC.

This chain's CDR3 is CASTSGTGNNQPQHF. CDR3 sequence (DNA): TGTGCCAGCACGTCCGGGACAGGGAACAATCAGCCCCAGCATTTT. The chain links TRBV6-1 to TRBJ1-5; 9 bases align to TRBD1. With V trimmed by 7 bases and J by 3 bases, 7 bases remained unmatched. Germline lookup yields CDR1 MNHNS and CDR2 SASEGT. The CDR3 length is 15 residues.

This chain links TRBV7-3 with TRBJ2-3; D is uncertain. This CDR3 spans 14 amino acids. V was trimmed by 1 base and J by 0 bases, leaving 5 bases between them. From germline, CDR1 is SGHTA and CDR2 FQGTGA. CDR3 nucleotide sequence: TGTGCCAGCAGCTTAATACACAGCACAGATACGCAGTATTTT. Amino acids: CASSLIHSTDTQYF.

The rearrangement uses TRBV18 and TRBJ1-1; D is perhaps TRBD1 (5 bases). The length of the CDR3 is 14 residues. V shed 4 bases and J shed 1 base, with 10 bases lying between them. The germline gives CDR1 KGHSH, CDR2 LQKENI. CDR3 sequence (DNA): TGTGCCAGCTCACGCGAAACAGGGAACACTGAAGCTTTCTTT. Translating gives CASSRETGNTEAFF.

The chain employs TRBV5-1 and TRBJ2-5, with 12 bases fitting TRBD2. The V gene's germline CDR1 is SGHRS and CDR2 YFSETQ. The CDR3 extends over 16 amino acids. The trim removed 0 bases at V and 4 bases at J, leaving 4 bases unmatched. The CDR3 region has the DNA TGCGCCAGCAGCTTGGCCTCACTAGCGGGAGGAGAGACCCAGTACTTC. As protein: CASSLASLAGGETQYF. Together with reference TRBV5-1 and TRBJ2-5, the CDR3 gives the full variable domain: KAGVTQTPRYLIKTRGQQVTLSCSPISGHRSVSWYQQTPGQGLQFLFEYFSETQRNKGNFPGRFSGRQFSNSRSEMNVSTLELGDSALYLCASSLASLAGGETQYFGPGTRLLVL.

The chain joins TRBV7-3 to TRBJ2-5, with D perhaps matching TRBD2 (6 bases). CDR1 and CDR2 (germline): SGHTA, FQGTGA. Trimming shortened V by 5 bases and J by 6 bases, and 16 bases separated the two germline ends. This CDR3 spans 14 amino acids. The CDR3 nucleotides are TGTGCCAGCAGCCCCGGCGCGGGAAAGCAGACCCAGTACTTC. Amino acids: CASSPGAGKQTQYF.

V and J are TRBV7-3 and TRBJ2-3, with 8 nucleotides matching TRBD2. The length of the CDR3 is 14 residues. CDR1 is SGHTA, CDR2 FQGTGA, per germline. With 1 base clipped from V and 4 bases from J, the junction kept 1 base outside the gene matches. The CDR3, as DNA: TGTGCCAGCAGCTTAAACGGGGGGGCAGATACGCAGTATTTT. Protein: CASSLNGGADTQYF.

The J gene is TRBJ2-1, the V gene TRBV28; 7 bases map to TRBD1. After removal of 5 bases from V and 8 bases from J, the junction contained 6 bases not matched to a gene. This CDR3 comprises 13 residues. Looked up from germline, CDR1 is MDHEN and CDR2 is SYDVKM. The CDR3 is CASSQTDRDEQFF. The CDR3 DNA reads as TGTGCCAGCAGTCAAACAGACAGGGATGAGCAGTTCTTC.

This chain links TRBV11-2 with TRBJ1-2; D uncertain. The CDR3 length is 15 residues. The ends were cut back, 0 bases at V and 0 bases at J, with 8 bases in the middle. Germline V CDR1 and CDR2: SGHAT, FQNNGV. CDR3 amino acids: CASSLEAQPNYGYTF. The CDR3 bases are TGTGCCAGCAGCTTAGAAGCACAGCCTAACTATGGCTACACCTTC.

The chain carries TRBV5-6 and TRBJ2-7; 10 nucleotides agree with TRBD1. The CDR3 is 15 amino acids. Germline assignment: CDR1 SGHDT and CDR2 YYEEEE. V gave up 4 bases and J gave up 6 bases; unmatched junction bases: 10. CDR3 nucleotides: TGTGCCAGCAGCCCAAGGACAGGGGGGTACATCGAGCAGTACTTC. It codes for CASSPRTGGYIEQYF.

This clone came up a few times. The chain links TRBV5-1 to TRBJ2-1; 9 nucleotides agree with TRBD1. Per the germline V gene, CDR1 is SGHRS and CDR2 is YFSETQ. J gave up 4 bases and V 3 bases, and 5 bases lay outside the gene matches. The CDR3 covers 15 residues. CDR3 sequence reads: CASSSGTGLYNEQFF. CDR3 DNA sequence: TGCGCCAGCAGCTCCGGGACAGGGCTTTACAATGAGCAGTTCTTC.

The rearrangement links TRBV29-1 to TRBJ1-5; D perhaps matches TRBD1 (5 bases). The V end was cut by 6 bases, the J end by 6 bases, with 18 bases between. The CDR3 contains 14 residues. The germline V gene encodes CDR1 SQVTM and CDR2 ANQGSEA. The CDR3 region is CSVATGGLGQPQHF. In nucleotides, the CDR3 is TGCAGCGTGGCCACCGGGGGTCTCGGTCAGCCCCAGCATTTT. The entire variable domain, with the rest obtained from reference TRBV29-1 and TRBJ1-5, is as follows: SAVISQKPSRDICQRGTSLTIQCQVDSQVTMMFWYRQQPGQSLTLIATANQGSEATYESGFVIDKFPISRPNLTFSTLTVSNMSPEDSSIYLCSVATGGLGQPQHFGDGTRLSIL.

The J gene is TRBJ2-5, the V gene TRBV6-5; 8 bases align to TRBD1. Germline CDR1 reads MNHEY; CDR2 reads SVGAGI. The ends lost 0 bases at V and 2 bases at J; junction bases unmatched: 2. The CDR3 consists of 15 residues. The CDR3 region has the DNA TGTGCCAGCAGTTACTCAGGGGACAGGCAAGAGACCCAGTACTTC. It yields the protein CASSYSGDRQETQYF.

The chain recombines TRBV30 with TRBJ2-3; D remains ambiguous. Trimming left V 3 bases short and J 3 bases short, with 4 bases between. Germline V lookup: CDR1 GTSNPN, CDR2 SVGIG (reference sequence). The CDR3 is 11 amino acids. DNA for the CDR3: TGTGCCTGGAGACTTACAGATACGCAGTATTTT. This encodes CAWRLTDTQYF.

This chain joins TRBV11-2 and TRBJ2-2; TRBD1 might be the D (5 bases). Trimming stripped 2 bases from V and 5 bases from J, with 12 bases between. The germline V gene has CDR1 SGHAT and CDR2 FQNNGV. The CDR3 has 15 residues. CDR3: CASSLSGLQTGELFF. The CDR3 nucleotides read TGTGCCAGCAGCTTATCAGGGCTACAAACCGGGGAGCTGTTTTTT.